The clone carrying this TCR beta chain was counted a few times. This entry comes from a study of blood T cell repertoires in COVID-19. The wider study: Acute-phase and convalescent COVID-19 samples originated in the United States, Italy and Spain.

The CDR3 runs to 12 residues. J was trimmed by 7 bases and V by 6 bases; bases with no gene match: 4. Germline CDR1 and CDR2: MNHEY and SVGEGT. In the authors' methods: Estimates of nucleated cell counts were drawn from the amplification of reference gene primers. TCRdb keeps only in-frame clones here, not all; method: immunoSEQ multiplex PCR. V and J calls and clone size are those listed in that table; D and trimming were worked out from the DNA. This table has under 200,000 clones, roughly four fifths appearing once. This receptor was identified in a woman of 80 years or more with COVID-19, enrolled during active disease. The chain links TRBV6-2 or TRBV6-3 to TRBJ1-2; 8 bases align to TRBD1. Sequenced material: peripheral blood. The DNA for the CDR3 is TGTGCCAGCAGCCGGACAGGGTTTGGCTACACCTTC. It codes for CASSRTGFGYTF.